One and the same sample provided the 15 T cell receptor beta chains below, sequenced in a study of PD-L1 blockade in urothelial cancer listed by TCRdb under 2017. The library was built by means of the immunoSEQ multiplex PCR assay. Here the immuneACCESS table is served through TCRdb, limited to in-frame sequences with V and J called. Missing clones are a known gap in these copies; in checked studies unresolved V genes cover under half, and the rest lacks a known reason. The sample table shows tens of thousands of clones, and 81% are seen once. Of the sample, 4.5% to 6% falls within the top ten clones. What this sample's time point label stands for: pretreatment peripheral blood. The specimen was PBMCs, collected around atezolizumab (anti-PD-L1) treatment. These receptors were obtained from a man between 70 and 80 years old with urothelial cancer.

In its sample, this clone ranks as medium-sized. The chain couples TRBV7-2 to TRBJ2-5; D is perhaps TRBD2 (6 bases). Trimming removed 4 bases from V and 5 bases from J, with 20 bases in between. CDR3 length: 16 residues. The germline V gene has CDR1 SGHTA and CDR2 FQGNSA. The CDR3 bases are TGTGCCAGCAGCTCACCTACCGGGGGATTATGGGAGACCCAGTACTTC. Protein sequence: CASSSPTGGLWETQYF.

This clone was detected once. The CDR3 nucleotides read TGTGCCAGCAGGCGTGGACTAAACACAGATACGCAGTATTTT. It yields the protein CASRRGLNTDTQYF. The chain combines TRBV28 with TRBJ2-3; a weak D match, TRBD2 (6 bases). CDR3 size: 14 residues. Germline CDR1 and CDR2: MDHEN and SYDVKM. With 6 bases removed from V and 2 bases from J, the gap between germline ends came to 12 bases.

The chain is built from TRBV5-1 and TRBJ2-1; D is uncertain. The CDR3 has 14 amino acids. V was shortened by 0 bases and J by 3 bases, with 7 bases between the two germline ends. Germline V gives CDR1 SGHRS, CDR2 YFSETQ. CDR3 coding DNA: TGCGCCAGCAGCTTGGCTTACGGCTACAATGAGCAGTTCTTC. Translation: CASSLAYGYNEQFF.

V is TRBV4-1 and J is TRBJ2-1; D ambiguous. Germline V lookup: CDR1 MGHRA, CDR2 YSYEKL. This CDR3 has 13 residues. Trimming shortened V by 4 bases and J by 5 bases, and 9 bases separated the two germline ends. The chain's CDR3 is CASSPSPNNEQFF. DNA of the CDR3: TGCGCCAGCAGCCCAAGCCCAAACAATGAGCAGTTCTTC.

The chain carries TRBV7-3 and TRBJ2-1, with TRBD1 as a possible D gene (6 bases). The CDR3 is 13 amino acids. Trimming cost V 5 bases and J 10 bases, with 15 bases left between them. Per germline, CDR1 SGHTA and CDR2 FQGTGA. The CDR3 here is CASSRTEGGEQFF. The CDR3 DNA is TGTGCCAGCAGCAGGACAGAGGGTGGCGAGCAGTTCTTC.

The chain employs TRBV5-6 and TRBJ1-1, with D tentatively TRBD1 (6 bases). The CDR3 spans 15 residues. Germline assignment: CDR1 SGHDT and CDR2 YYEEEE. The V and J ends lost 4 bases and 5 bases respectively, with 18 bases between them. For the CDR3, the DNA is TGTGCCAGCAGCCGCGTCGGTATGGGGGCGACTGAAGCTTTCTTT. Its translation: CASSRVGMGATEAFF.

This clone was counted ten times or more. This sequence joins TRBV10-3 and TRBJ2-7; tentatively, D is TRBD2 (6 bases). V lost 0 bases to trimming and J lost 5 bases, with 17 bases between them. CDR1 ENHRY and CDR2 SYGVKD come from the germline V gene. The CDR3 runs to 16 residues. CDR3 sequence (DNA): TGTGCCATCAGTGAGTCACGTAGGACTACTCCGAACGAGCAGTACTTC. Residues: CAISESRRTTPNEQYF.

The rearrangement links TRBV19 to TRBJ2-7; 8 nucleotides align to TRBD2. In germline, CDR1 is LNHDA, CDR2 SQIVND (reference sequence). This CDR3 contains 14 residues. Trimming removed 6 bases from V and 3 bases from J; junction bases left unmatched: 7. The CDR3: CASSRGGASYEQYF. Here the CDR3 DNA reads TGTGCCAGTAGCCGGGGGGGGGCAAGCTACGAGCAGTACTTC.

J is TRBJ2-3 and V is TRBV4-3; D is possibly TRBD1 (7 bases). V lost 1 base to trimming and J lost 2 bases, with 13 bases between them. The CDR3 has 16 residues. CDR1 is LGHNA, CDR2 YSLEER, per germline. In nucleotides, the CDR3 is TGCGCCAGCAGCCAAGCTCCAGGGGGGTACACAGATACGCAGTATTTT. It translates to CASSQAPGGYTDTQYF.

The gene calls are TRBV27 and TRBJ2-7; 7 bases are a match to TRBD1. V trimming: 4 bases; J trimming: 6 bases; junction bases outside the gene matches: 24. The CDR3 is 19 residues long. Germline-derived CDR1 and CDR2 are MNHEY and SMNVEV (reference sequence). As DNA, the CDR3 is TGTGCCAGCAGTTGGGCGCGAGGGGGCGTATCTGGTCCGACCCTCGAGCAGTACTTC. This gives the protein CASSWARGGVSGPTLEQYF.

The chain links TRBV7-8 to TRBJ2-7; 9 positions agree with TRBD1. This CDR3 contains 14 residues. Trimming took 4 bases from V and 3 from J; bases not matched to a gene: 4. Germline assignment: CDR1 SGHVS and CDR2 FQNEAQ. The CDR3 loop reads CASSSGTGYYEQYF. The CDR3 bases are TGTGCCAGCAGCTCCGGGACAGGGTACTACGAGCAGTACTTC.

In its sample, this clone was seen once. The rearrangement joins TRBV6-1 to TRBJ2-1; 9 nucleotides match TRBD1. Losses at the gene ends were 4 bases for V and 3 bases for J; bases not matched to a gene: 7. Germline V gives CDR1 MNHNS, CDR2 SASEGT. This CDR3 spans 16 amino acids. The DNA of the CDR3 is TGTGCCAGCAGTGCCTCGAGGACAGGGGTCTACAATGAGCAGTTCTTC. Translated: CASSASRTGVYNEQFF.

This chain uses TRBV11-2 with TRBJ1-1; maybe TRBD1 (6 bases). The CDR3 consists of 14 residues. V dropped 1 base and J dropped 4 bases, with 10 bases sitting between them. Germline V lookup: CDR1 SGHAT, CDR2 FQNNGV. This CDR3 reads CASSLVVGGTEAFF. CDR3 DNA: TGTGCCAGCAGCTTAGTGGTAGGGGGCACTGAAGCTTTCTTT.

The chain links TRBV9 to TRBJ1-1; D might be TRBD1 (5 bases). Trimming took off 4 bases at V and 3 bases at J, with 13 bases between the two ends. This CDR3 comprises 14 residues. Germline V gives CDR1 SGDLS, CDR2 YYNGEE. This CDR3 reads CASSLEGHHTEAFF. CDR3 bases: TGTGCCAGCAGCCTGGAGGGGCACCACACTGAAGCTTTCTTT.

The chain links TRBV5-6 to TRBJ1-5, with D unresolved. V was shortened by 6 bases and J by 2 bases, with 6 bases between the two germline ends. This CDR3 has 12 amino acids. Germline loops: CDR1 SGHDT, CDR2 YYEEEE. The chain's CDR3 is CASTPGNQPQHF. CDR3 in DNA: TGTGCCAGCACCCCGGGCAATCAGCCCCAGCATTTT. Full variable domain (rest looked up from reference TRBV5-6 and TRBJ1-5): DAGVTQSPTHLIKTRGQQVTLRCSPKSGHDTVSWYQQALGQGPQFIFQYYEEEERQRGNFPDRFSGHQFPNYSSELNVNALLLGDSALYLCASTPGNQPQHFGDGTRLSIL.